The entry below gives a single T cell receptor (beta chain) sequence along with its context. Its cognate antigen is unknown. The sample originates from a study of OX40 agonist ivuxolimab in advanced cancers. On the study more broadly: Of mixed ages from about 20 to 80 and averaging roughly 64 years, the group was about 86% male. Three individuals attained partial responses, comprising one hepatocellular carcinoma case and two cutaneous melanoma cases. Study outcomes and limitations: Nonresponders included some who also had low normalized T-cell clonal expansion. Expanded clones belonging to CD8+ T cells outnumbered, on average, those of CD4+.

This CDR3 region has 12 residues. Trimming stripped 3 bases from V and 6 bases from J, with 8 bases between. Germline V gene sequence: CDR1 SEHNR, CDR2 FQNEAQ (reference sequence). Using immunoSEQ multiplex PCR, the repertoire was profiled, and TCRdb retains in-frame clones only, with some absent. The data hold 30,000 to 35,000 clones, with about nine tenths observed a single time. This sequence joins TRBV7-9 and TRBJ1-1; D gene uncertain. The sequence was obtained from an adult with an advanced solid tumor such as melanoma, head and neck, liver or kidney cancer. This specimen was CD4+ or CD8+ T cells sorted from blood, taken in a trial of the OX40 agonist ivuxolimab. The CDR3 DNA sequence: TGTGCCAGCAGCTTGTTTGGAGCTGAAGCTTTCTTT. Translating gives CASSLFGAEAFF.